This T cell receptor beta chain was sequenced during a study of shared T cell receptors in the human thymus. This clone was counted a single time. The data were produced by immunoSEQ multiplex PCR, yet TCRdb's version contains in-frame clones alone and is incomplete. The sample consists of hundreds of thousands of clones, 70% to 90% of them appearing once. V was clipped by 10 bases and J by 3 bases, with 12 bases between them. CDR3 length: 12 residues. The germline CDR1 and CDR2 sequences are MNHEY and SMNVEV (reference sequence). These data also featured in a second study, about human thymus T cells.

The chain employs TRBV27 and TRBJ1-1, with D hard to call. This receptor was obtained from a boy under three years old with a congenital heart defect. Sequenced material: thymocytes. The CDR3 coding sequence is TGTGCCAACTCACCTTTGGACACTGAAGCTTTCTTT. Its protein product is CANSPLDTEAFF.